Each of the 12 T cell receptor beta chains below was sequenced from the same sample in a study of T cells in Graves' hyperthyroidism and ophthalmopathy. TCR beta CDR3 regions were amplified from RNA transcripts. TCR CDR3 underwent first-round RT-PCR with the HTBI primer set. In TCRdb, the multiplex PCR reads were re-called with MiXCR into one record per CDR3 protein. The sample holds about 560,000 distinct CDR3 sequences, around 13% seen once. What was sequenced was blood. Receptor source: a middle-aged woman with Graves' hyperthyroidism.

This clonotype has a count of ten or more. The rearrangement links TRBV6-9 to TRBJ2-3; 7 bases are shared with TRBD2. The CDR3 runs to 18 residues. CDR1 is MNHGY and CDR2 is SVAAGI in the germline V gene. Germline trimming cut 0 bases from V and 3 bases from J; bases unmatched to any gene: 12. The CDR3 is CASSYSTSGRERTDTQYF. In DNA, the CDR3 is TGTGCCAGCAGTTATTCCACCAGCGGGCGGGAGCGAACAGATACGCAGTATTTT.

A word on this clonotype: A read error may explain this, as a much larger clone is one base away. V is TRBV20-1 and J is TRBJ2-7; TRBD1 aligns across 7 bases. This CDR3 is built from 13 residues. The V gene end was trimmed by 3 bases and the J gene end by 2 bases; junction bases not matched to a gene: 4. Germline V gene data show CDR1 as DFQATT and CDR2 as SNEGSKA (reference sequence). The chain's CDR3 is CSASPGQPYEQYF. The CDR3 DNA sequence: TGCAGTGCTAGCCCGGGACAGCCCTACGAGCAGTACTTC.

In its sample, this clonotype was seen many times. V and J are TRBV28 and TRBJ1-5, with unresolved D. Germline V gene sequence: CDR1 MDHEN, CDR2 SYDVKM. V shed 6 bases and J shed 5 bases, with 11 bases lying between them. The CDR3 covers 13 residues. CDR3: CASSLPGHQPQHF. In nucleotides, the CDR3 is TGTGCCAGCAGCCTGCCGGGTCATCAGCCCCAGCATTTT.

This clonotype was counted many times. DNA for the CDR3: TGTGCCAGCAGCGTAGCTACTCTTGGGACAGGGAACGCAGATACGCAGTATTTT. The encoded protein is CASSVATLGTGNADTQYF. The chain employs TRBV9 and TRBJ2-3; 9 bases are a match to TRBD1. Germline values: CDR1 SGDLS, CDR2 YYNGEE. This CDR3 comprises 18 residues. V trimming: 0 bases; J trimming: 4 bases; junction bases outside the gene matches: 12.

The chain combines TRBV6-1 with TRBJ2-2, with D uncertain. CDR1 and CDR2 from the germline V gene are MNHNS and SASEGT. The CDR3 runs 13 residues. Trimming removed 2 bases at V and 7 bases at J, with 8 bases between. The CDR3: CASSEWLGGELFF. The DNA of the CDR3 is TGTGCCAGCAGTGAATGGTTGGGCGGGGAGCTGTTTTTT.

This clonotype was found a few times. Only one base separates this from a far larger clonotype, so it likely reflects a read error. The chain combines TRBV9 with TRBJ2-3; D is ambiguous. CDR3 length equals 13 residues. CDR1 and CDR2 from the germline V gene are SGDLS and YYNGEE. V was trimmed by 4 bases and J by 1 base, leaving 7 bases between them. CDR3 sequence reads: CASSPEGTDTQYF. DNA for the CDR3: TGTGCCAGCAGCCCAGAGGGCACAGATACGCAGTATTTT. Using reference TRBV9 and TRBJ2-3 for the parts outside the CDR3, the full variable domain is DSGVTQTPKHLITATGQRVTLRCSPRSGDLSVYWYQQSLDQGLQFLIQYYNGEERAKGNILERFSAQQFPDLHSELNLSSLELGDSALYFCASSPEGTDTQYFGPGTRLTVL.

The table lists this clonotype with many counts. The genes are TRBV12-3 or TRBV12-4 and TRBJ1-5, with a possible D match to TRBD1 (6 bases). With 6 bases removed from V and 0 bases from J, the gap between germline ends came to 12 bases. The CDR3 sequence is 15 residues long. CDR3 nucleotides: TGTGCCAGCAGATTGACAGGATATAGCAATCAGCCCCAGCATTTT. This sequence encodes CASRLTGYSNQPQHF.

This clonotype came up a few times. The rearrangement uses TRBV4-1 and TRBJ2-5, with 9 bases lining up with TRBD2. The CDR3 runs 16 residues. Per germline, CDR1 MGHRA and CDR2 YSYEKL. Unmatched junction bases numbered 13, after V lost 4 bases and J lost 7 bases. The CDR3 spells CASSLGDTGTSLTQYF. CDR3 nucleotide sequence: TGCGCCAGCAGCCTCGGGGACACCGGGACTAGCTTGACCCAGTACTTC.

In its sample, this clonotype was seen a few times. The chain's CDR3 is CASSGVGEAKNIQYF. As DNA, the CDR3 is TGTGCCAGCAGCGGGGTAGGGGAGGCCAAAAACATTCAGTACTTC. The chain carries TRBV7-8 and TRBJ2-4, with D tentatively TRBD1 or TRBD2 (5 bases each). Germline V gene sequence: CDR1 SGHVS, CDR2 FQNEAQ. CDR3 size: 15 residues. The V gene lost 5 bases and the J gene lost 1 base, with 12 bases spanning the gap.

V and J are TRBV6-1 and TRBJ2-5; 12 bases are shared with TRBD1. Unmatched junction bases numbered 7, after V lost 6 bases and J lost 5 bases. This CDR3 contains 15 residues. From germline, CDR1 is MNHNS and CDR2 SASEGT. CDR3 DNA: TGTGCCAGCAGGTGGGACAGGGGGCGCGCGGAGACCCAGTACTTC. Amino acid sequence: CASRWDRGRAETQYF.

This clonotype was counted many times. The chain is built from TRBV2 and TRBJ2-2; 9 bases agree with TRBD1. There are 14 residues in the CDR3. The germline V gene encodes CDR1 SNHLY and CDR2 FYNNEI. J was trimmed by 5 bases and V by 6 bases; bases with no gene match: 4. The chain's CDR3 is CASRGTGLTGELFF. The CDR3 region has the DNA TGTGCCAGCAGAGGGACAGGGCTGACCGGGGAGCTGTTTTTT.

This clonotype was seen a handful of times. CDR3 DNA sequence: TGTGCCGCCGTGAAGCTTTTTACCTACGAGCAGTACTTC. This encodes CAAVKLFTYEQYF. V and J are TRBV24-1 and TRBJ2-7, with D hard to call. The CDR3 spans 13 residues. Trimming shortened V by 12 bases and J by 2 bases, and 16 bases separated the two germline ends. Germline CDR1 reads KGHDR; CDR2 reads SFDVKD.